Each of the 25 T cell receptor beta chains below was sequenced from the same sample in a study of shared clonotypes between healthy human individuals. Assay: immunoSEQ multiplex PCR; the TCRdb copy retains only in-frame clones and omits some. The sample includes roughly 320,000 clones, around 87% seen only once; the top ten take roughly 17%. Sample: memory CD8+ T cells sorted from blood. Subset in this sample: CD45RO+ cells pooled with CCR7-negative TemRA cells. These receptors were taken from a man younger than 35 in good health.

The chain links TRBV9 to TRBJ1-3, with D maybe TRBD1 (6 bases). The CDR3 contains 17 residues. Trimming took 3 bases from V and 2 from J, leaving 18 bases between them. Looked up from germline, CDR1 is SGDLS and CDR2 is YYNGEE. DNA of the CDR3: TGTGCCAGCAGCGCACATACAGGGCTAGCTCCTGGAAACACCATATATTTT. This encodes CASSAHTGLAPGNTIYF.

V gene TRBV5-1 combines with J gene TRBJ1-2, with D possibly TRBD1 on 6 matching bases. V lost 0 bases to trimming and J lost 3 bases, with 15 bases between them. The CDR3 sequence is 16 residues long. Germline CDR1 SGHRS, CDR2 YFSETQ. CDR3 amino acids: CASSLDWGPEDYGYTF. In nucleotides, the CDR3 is TGCGCCAGCAGCTTGGATTGGGGGCCCGAGGACTATGGCTACACCTTC. Drawing the rest from reference TRBV5-1 and TRBJ1-2, the complete variable domain is KAGVTQTPRYLIKTRGQQVTLSCSPISGHRSVSWYQQTPGQGLQFLFEYFSETQRNKGNFPGRFSGRQFSNSRSEMNVSTLELGDSALYLCASSLDWGPEDYGYTFGSGTRLTVV.

The rearrangement joins TRBV4-1 to TRBJ2-7, with 8 positions matching TRBD2. The V and J ends lost 4 bases and 7 bases, in that order; junction bases with no gene match: 12. This CDR3 region has 15 residues. Germline assignment: CDR1 MGHRA and CDR2 YSYEKL. DNA of the CDR3: TGCGCCAGCAGCCCAGAACCGGGACTAGTGTTGGAGCAGTACTTC. It translates to CASSPEPGLVLEQYF.

The gene calls are TRBV5-4 and TRBJ2-7; D is perhaps TRBD1 (6 bases). The CDR3 runs 14 residues. Germline loops: CDR1 SGHNT, CDR2 YYREEE (reference sequence). Trimming removed 0 bases from V and 5 bases from J, with 12 bases in between. DNA of the CDR3: TGTGCCAGCAGCTTGGTGGGGGCTCCCCACGAGCAGTACTTC. Translated, it gives CASSLVGAPHEQYF. The full variable domain, completed using reference TRBV5-4 and TRBJ2-7, is ETGVTQSPTHLIKTRGQQVTLRCSSQSGHNTVSWYQQALGQGPQFIFQYYREEENGRGNFPPRFSGLQFPNYSSELNVNALELDDSALYLCASSLVGAPHEQYFGPGTRLTVT.

This clone has only one observation. The chain combines TRBV11-2 with TRBJ2-1, with D possibly matching TRBD1 (6 bases). The CDR3 extends over 16 amino acids. CDR1 SGHAT and CDR2 FQNNGV come from the germline V gene. Trimming took off 3 bases at V and 0 bases at J, with 12 bases between the two ends. The CDR3 nucleotides are TGTGCCAGCAGCTTTTTTACAGGGAGCTCCTACAATGAGCAGTTCTTC. This codes for CASSFFTGSSYNEQFF. Complete variable domain (other parts from reference TRBV11-2 and TRBJ2-1): EAGVAQSPRYKIIEKRQSVAFWCNPISGHATLYWYQQILGQGPKLLIQFQNNGVVDDSQLPKDRFSAERLKGVDSTLKIQPAKLEDSAVYLCASSFFTGSSYNEQFFGPGTRLTVL.

The chain is built from TRBV27 and TRBJ2-3; a weak D match, TRBD1 (5 bases). This CDR3 contains 16 residues. Trimming left V 5 bases short and J 1 base short, with 16 bases between. Germline V lookup: CDR1 MNHEY, CDR2 SMNVEV (reference sequence). The DNA for the CDR3 is TGTGCCAGCAGTCCCCTCAGGGTTGGTGGCACAGATACGCAGTATTTT. This translates into CASSPLRVGGTDTQYF.

The chain couples TRBV12-5 to TRBJ1-1, with TRBD1 as a possible D gene (5 bases). CDR1 LGHNT and CDR2 FRNRAP come from the germline V gene. V lost 1 base and J 5 bases, leaving 5 bases between the germline ends. CDR3 length: 12 residues. CDR3 loop: CASGLEGTEAFF. The CDR3 DNA reads TGTGCTAGTGGTTTGGAGGGGACTGAAGCTTTCTTT.

This chain connects TRBV11-2 to TRBJ2-7, with 10 bases lining up with TRBD1. J gave up 3 bases and V 4 bases, and 0 bases lay outside the gene matches. The germline CDR1 and CDR2 sequences are SGHAT and FQNNGV. The CDR3 has 13 amino acids. This chain's CDR3 is CASSWTGGYEQYF. CDR3 nucleotide sequence: TGTGCCAGCAGCTGGACAGGGGGCTACGAGCAGTACTTC.

Many counts were recorded for this clone. The chain uses TRBV7-2 and TRBJ2-7; D is possibly TRBD2 (6 bases). CDR3 size: 15 residues. Trimming removed 4 bases from V and 4 bases from J, with 17 bases in between. The germline CDR1 and CDR2 sequences are SGHTA and FQGNSA. The chain's CDR3 is CASSSGTGDGYEQYF. CDR3 bases: TGTGCCAGCAGCTCGGGGACTGGGGATGGGTACGAGCAGTACTTC.

This chain joins TRBV11-2 and TRBJ2-7, with 7 positions matching TRBD1. V was clipped by 1 base and J by 6 bases; unmatched bases: 21. Germline loops: CDR1 SGHAT, CDR2 FQNNGV. The CDR3 loop spans 19 amino acids. CDR3 sequence: CASSLGIIWWPDPGGEQYF. Written as DNA, the CDR3 is TGTGCCAGCAGCTTAGGTATTATTTGGTGGCCGGACCCAGGGGGCGAGCAGTACTTC. The full variable domain, with the rest looked up from reference TRBV11-2 and TRBJ2-7, is EAGVAQSPRYKIIEKRQSVAFWCNPISGHATLYWYQQILGQGPKLLIQFQNNGVVDDSQLPKDRFSAERLKGVDSTLKIQPAKLEDSAVYLCASSLGIIWWPDPGGEQYFGPGTRLTVT.

The chain has TRBV18 and TRBJ1-1, with D hard to call. The CDR3 contains 13 residues. Between the trimmed V and J ends, which lost 2 bases and 6 bases, there was a span of 10 bases. Looked up from germline, CDR1 is KGHSH and CDR2 is LQKENI. CDR3 loop: CASSPLAASEAFF. DNA for the CDR3: TGTGCCAGCTCACCATTGGCAGCTTCTGAAGCTTTCTTT.

The chain has TRBV27 and TRBJ2-7; the D gene is possibly TRBD1 (5 bases). Germline CDR1 reads MNHEY; CDR2 reads SMNVEV (reference sequence). The CDR3 is made up of 15 amino acids. Between the trimmed V and J ends, which lost 5 bases and 2 bases, there was a span of 16 bases. CDR3 protein: CASSPRAGPTYEQYF. The CDR3 DNA reads as TGTGCCAGCAGTCCTCGGGCAGGGCCAACCTACGAGCAGTACTTC.

J is TRBJ1-4 and V is TRBV30; D is unclear. V lost 2 bases to trimming and J lost 4 bases, with 11 bases between them. The CDR3 totals 14 residues. Germline V lookup: CDR1 GTSNPN, CDR2 SVGIG (reference sequence). Written as DNA, the CDR3 is TGTGCCTGGAGTTCCGGAGATGGTAATGAAAAACTGTTTTTT. Its protein product is CAWSSGDGNEKLFF.

The gene calls are TRBV28 and TRBJ1-2, with D maybe TRBD1 (5 bases). This CDR3 comprises 14 residues. Germline V gene sequence: CDR1 MDHEN, CDR2 SYDVKM. Trimming removed 6 bases at V and 0 bases at J, with 11 bases between. The CDR3 is CASRPGAPNYGYTF. In DNA, the CDR3 is TGTGCCAGCAGGCCCGGGGCCCCTAACTATGGCTACACCTTC.

The chain carries TRBV6-5 and TRBJ1-6; D is unclear. Between the trimmed V and J ends, which lost 6 bases and 8 bases, there was a span of 11 bases. In germline, CDR1 is MNHEY, CDR2 SVGAGI. The CDR3 runs 13 residues. CDR3 nucleotides: TGTGCCAGCAGCCGGAGGATAGATTCACCCCTCCACTTT. Amino acid sequence: CASSRRIDSPLHF.

This rearrangement joins TRBV9 to TRBJ2-7, with D perhaps TRBD1 (6 bases). The CDR3 runs 16 residues. Trimming took 0 bases from V and 2 from J, leaving 15 bases between them. The germline V gene encodes CDR1 SGDLS and CDR2 YYNGEE. The DNA for the CDR3 is TGTGCCAGCAGCGTAGCGGAGACAGGCCCACCCTACGAGCAGTACTTC. Translating it yields CASSVAETGPPYEQYF.

V is TRBV11-2 and J is TRBJ2-1; D is undetermined. Germline CDR1 SGHAT, CDR2 FQNNGV. The CDR3 is made up of 13 amino acids. The V gene lost 4 bases and the J gene lost 3 bases, with 7 bases spanning the gap. The CDR3 spells CASSSTGYNEQFF. CDR3 sequence (DNA): TGTGCCAGCAGCTCCACCGGCTACAATGAGCAGTTCTTC.

J is TRBJ1-1 and V is TRBV11-2; D gene ambiguous. The V gene lost 8 bases and the J gene lost 5 bases, with 15 bases spanning the gap. The CDR3 sequence is 13 residues long. From germline, CDR1 is SGHAT and CDR2 FQNNGV. The DNA for the CDR3 is TGTGCCAGCGCTACCGGCTTGTTAACTGAAGCTTTCTTT. It yields the protein CASATGLLTEAFF.

This rearrangement joins TRBV19 to TRBJ2-7, with D possibly being TRBD2 (7 bases). This CDR3 has 16 residues. V lost 3 bases and J lost 2, with 17 bases in between. Germline CDR1 LNHDA, CDR2 SQIVND (reference sequence). CDR3 in DNA: TGTGCCAGTAGTATTCTTGCAGGGGAGGGAGCCTACGAGCAGTACTTC. As protein: CASSILAGEGAYEQYF. Together with reference TRBV19 and TRBJ2-7, the CDR3 gives the full variable domain: DGGITQSPKYLFRKEGQNVTLSCEQNLNHDAMYWYRQDPGQGLRLIYYSQIVNDFQKGDIAEGYSVSREKKESFPLTVTSAQKNPTAFYLCASSILAGEGAYEQYFGPGTRLTVT.

The rearrangement links TRBV6-1 to TRBJ2-5; TRBD2 is a possible D gene (6 bases). The V gene lost 1 base and the J gene lost 3 bases, with 15 bases spanning the gap. Germline values: CDR1 MNHNS, CDR2 SASEGT. This CDR3 contains 16 residues. In DNA, the CDR3 is TGTGCCAGCAGTGAAGGGACTATAGGGGCAAAAGAGACCCAGTACTTC. This gives the protein CASSEGTIGAKETQYF.

The chain is built from TRBV19 and TRBJ2-6; no reliable D call. Germline V lookup: CDR1 LNHDA, CDR2 SQIVND (reference sequence). V shed 3 bases and J shed 3 bases, with 9 bases lying between them. CDR3 length equals 15 residues. The CDR3 DNA reads as TGTGCCAGTAGTATCCCCCGGAGTGGGGCCAACGTCCTGACTTTC. This sequence encodes CASSIPRSGANVLTF.

J is TRBJ2-3 and V is TRBV6-1; 9 nucleotides line up with TRBD2. The CDR3 loop spans 15 amino acids. The V and J ends lost 2 bases and 4 bases, in that order; junction bases with no gene match: 4. CDR1 and CDR2 from the germline V gene are MNHNS and SASEGT. This chain's CDR3 is CASSEQASGADTQYF. The CDR3 DNA reads as TGTGCCAGCAGTGAACAGGCTAGCGGGGCAGATACGCAGTATTTT.

This rearrangement joins TRBV6-5 to TRBJ2-5; maybe TRBD1 (6 bases). Germline V gene data show CDR1 as MNHEY and CDR2 as SVGAGI. This CDR3 has 14 amino acids. V shed 4 bases and J shed 3 bases, with 12 bases lying between them. CDR3 in amino acids: CASSSSGGEETQYF. CDR3 sequence (DNA): TGTGCCAGCAGTTCTTCTGGGGGCGAAGAGACCCAGTACTTC.

The V and J genes are TRBV4-2 and TRBJ2-7; D unresolved. The germline V and J ends were trimmed by 0 bases and 2 bases, with 11 bases remaining between them. Germline V gene sequence: CDR1 LGHNA, CDR2 YNFKEQ. This CDR3 is 15 amino acids long. CDR3 nucleotides: TGTGCCAGCAGCCAAGAGTCAGGCTCCACCTACGAGCAGTACTTC. This sequence encodes CASSQESGSTYEQYF.

Notes on this clone: A read error is likely here: a far larger clone is one base away. The same CDR3 arises from other DNA sequences in this sample as well. The chain uses TRBV28 and TRBJ2-7; 7 bases fit TRBD1. This CDR3 has 13 residues. V was pared by 4 bases and J by 1 base, with 1 base of the junction left unmatched. Germline V lookup: CDR1 MDHEN, CDR2 SYDVKM. The CDR3 DNA reads TGTGCCAGCAGTTCGACAGGGTCCTACGAGCAGTACTTC. Protein: CASSSTGSYEQYF.